This T cell receptor (beta chain) was retrieved from a study of T cell responses to AZD1222 COVID-19 vaccine. Clones were sequenced by immunoSEQ multiplex PCR, and TCRdb holds only the in-frame ones, with some missing. The data hold 30,000 to 35,000 clones, with about 80% observed a single time. V was cut by 7 bases and J by 0 bases, with 9 bases left in between. Germline CDR1 is SGHVS and CDR2 is FNYEAQ. The CDR3 has 13 residues. Pooling covered second doses at about 4 or about 12 weeks. The receptor was isolated from an adult who received the AZD1222 COVID-19 vaccine. The chain carries TRBV7-6 and TRBJ2-5; D is uncertain. This specimen was peripheral blood, taken 28 days after the second AZD1222 dose. As DNA, the CDR3 is TGTGCCAGCAATCTTCCACACCAAGAGACCCAGTACTTC. This sequence encodes CASNLPHQETQYF.